A selection of T cell receptor beta chains follows, all from one sample in a study of tumor-infiltrating lymphocytes in localized non-small cell lung cancer. Data came from immunoSEQ multiplex PCR; TCRdb stores just in-frame clones and leaves some out. This sample has some 16,000 clones, with 69% found just once. Material for sequencing was lung tumor tissue. The receptors here all came from a human donor with non-small cell lung cancer. The CDR3 runs from the conserved cysteine through the conserved F or W. Each record gives: V gene, J gene, clone size, D gene, CDR3 protein. The D gene is left open where the match is weak. Some rows have no size entry. The others give once, few or many, or a class for an expanded clone.

TRBV4-3	TRBJ2-7	.	TRBD2	CASSQASGKRDEQYF
TRBV18	TRBJ2-3	.	.	CASSPGSTDTQYF
TRBV27	TRBJ2-7	.	TRBD1	CASSLYPPGTGGVEQYF
TRBV19	TRBJ2-7	once	TRBD2	CASIGLAGESYEQYF
TRBV18	TRBJ2-4	.	TRBD2	CASSPPVAGNIQYF
TRBV7-9	TRBJ1-1	few	TRBD1	CASSLSRGVLNTEAFF
TRBV29-1	TRBJ1-1	once	TRBD1	CSVTSGQGAAEAFF
TRBV4-1	TRBJ1-2	.	TRBD1	CASSHRDRGVGYTF
TRBV5-4	TRBJ1-2	.	.	CASSPRDTIYGYTF
TRBV11-1	TRBJ2-7	.	.	CASSFSYEQYF
TRBV10-2	TRBJ2-7	.	.	CASSREKRYEQYF
TRBV27	TRBJ2-7	.	.	CASSFTGLRTYEQYF
TRBV6-5	TRBJ1-5	few	.	CASSPGQYSNQPQHF
TRBV7-9	TRBJ2-1	.	TRBD2	CASSPLTSGSGNEQFF
TRBV10-3	TRBJ1-2	.	TRBD1	CAISATGQDYGYTF
TRBV28	TRBJ1-5	few	.	CASSWVLNLERLGVNQPQHF
TRBV7-2	TRBJ1-2	.	TRBD1	CASSQGQGAGYGYTF
TRBV5-3	TRBJ2-1	few	TRBD2	CARSLARERLDNEQFF
TRBV29-1	TRBJ1-5	.	.	CSVEGTPEGDQPQHF
TRBV19	TRBJ1-2	.	.	CASSPSKGQPANYGYTF
TRBV5-4	TRBJ2-4	.	TRBD1	CASSFGQGVGNIQYF
TRBV6-1	TRBJ1-5	once	.	CASSGGGFAGQPQHF
TRBV7-2	TRBJ2-1	.	.	CASSPRGSYNEQFF
TRBV19	TRBJ1-5	few	.	CASSIDEGSGYSNQPQHF
TRBV11-2	TRBJ2-1	.	.	CASSDGGGLYNEQFF
TRBV29-1	TRBJ2-7	few	.	CSALLESYEQYF
TRBV5-1	TRBJ2-3	.	TRBD2	CASSPNWGEGPDTQYF
TRBV6-4	TRBJ2-2	few	.	CASSDGDTGELFF
TRBV5-1	TRBJ2-7	.	TRBD2	CASRDTSGGTYEQYF
TRBV14	TRBJ1-1	.	TRBD1	CASSPDRVKAFF
TRBV9	TRBJ1-2	.	.	CASSSQRYGYTF
TRBV6-1	TRBJ2-7	.	.	CASSPREQYF
TRBV2	TRBJ2-7	once	.	CASIRGSSSYEQYF
TRBV6-5	TRBJ2-3	.	TRBD2	CASSYSEREVTDTQYF
TRBV7-8	TRBJ2-3	once	.	CASSSGPDTQYF
TRBV12-5	TRBJ1-2	medium-sized	.	CASGLYPGVENGYTF
TRBV19	TRBJ2-2	.	.	CASSIKKINTGELFF
TRBV5-1	TRBJ2-1	.	TRBD2	CASSRTSGTAYNEQFF
TRBV7-9	TRBJ2-5	.	.	CASTRPAGQETQYF
TRBV18	TRBJ2-1	.	.	CASSPGAEEFF
TRBV5-1	TRBJ2-2	medium-sized	.	CASSFNTGELFF
TRBV10-3	TRBJ2-7	medium-sized	.	CAILGTGNSYEQYF
TRBV9	TRBJ1-4	.	.	CASSVGQGGEKLFF
TRBV14	TRBJ2-7	.	.	CASSQDSVAYEQYF
TRBV9	TRBJ2-4	.	TRBD2	CASSVGPSGSLRDKNIQYF
TRBV5-4	TRBJ2-6	.	.	CASSLPVSGANVLTF
TRBV11-2	TRBJ2-5	few	TRBD1	CASRIGGSQETQYF
TRBV29-1	TRBJ2-1	.	.	CSVVGQGRNEQFF
TRBV27	TRBJ2-7	few	.	CASSWTPYTYEQYF
TRBV2	TRBJ1-5	few	.	CASNLDGQPQHF
TRBV12-5	TRBJ2-3	.	TRBD1	CASGMTGVTQYF
TRBV6-5	TRBJ2-6	.	.	CASSYGVSLGANVLTF
TRBV18	TRBJ2-7	.	.	CASSPPPGVAYEQYF
TRBV7-3	TRBJ1-1	once	.	CASSLGRVRNTEAFF